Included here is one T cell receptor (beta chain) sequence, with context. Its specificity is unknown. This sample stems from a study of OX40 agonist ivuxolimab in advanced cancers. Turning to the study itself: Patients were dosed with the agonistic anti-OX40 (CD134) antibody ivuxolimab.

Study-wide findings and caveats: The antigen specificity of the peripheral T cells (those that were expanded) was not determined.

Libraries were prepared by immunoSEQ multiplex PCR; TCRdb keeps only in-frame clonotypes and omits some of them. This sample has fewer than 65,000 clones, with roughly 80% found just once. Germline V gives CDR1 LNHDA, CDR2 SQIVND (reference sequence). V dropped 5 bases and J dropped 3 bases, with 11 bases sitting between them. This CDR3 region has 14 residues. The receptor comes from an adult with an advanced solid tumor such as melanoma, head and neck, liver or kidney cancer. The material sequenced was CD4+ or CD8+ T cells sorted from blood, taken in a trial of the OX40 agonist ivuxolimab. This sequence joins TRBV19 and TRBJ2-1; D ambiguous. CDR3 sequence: CASSVSSIYNEQFF. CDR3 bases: TGTGCCAGTAGTGTATCCTCCATCTACAATGAGCAGTTCTTC.